This TCR beta chain was retrieved from a study of blood T cell repertoires in COVID-19 (dated by TCRdb to the early 2020s). Notes on the research overall: Samples covering the acute and convalescent phases of COVID-19 were provided by collaborators in the United States, Italy and Spain. The material from the prospective study consisted of cDNA or gDNA derived from T cells, B-cell-depleted T cells, or PBMCs. The dataset comprised deeply sampled blood TCRbeta repertoires from subjects exposed to, actively infected with, or recovered from COVID-19. The repertoires were released in a freely available public database intended as a resource for research on the immune response to SARS-CoV-2. Samples came from the ongoing ImmuneRACE study (first 160 participants) plus 1,254 subjects from 6 global collaborators. Sample metadata almost always included a de-identified subject ID, COVID-19 status, age in years and sex. Where available, HLA class I and class II types were taken from metadata supplied by the sample provider and were not determined by assay-based typing. General findings and caveats noted by the study authors: Clinical and demographic metadata were provided uncurated, with the amount varying by source and participant.

Collaborating institutions collected whole blood in K2EDTA tubes following their own protocols. For TCRbeta analysis, collaborator samples were shipped as frozen whole blood, as isolated PBMCs, or as DNA extracted from either sample type. TCRbeta CDR3 regions were amplified from genomic DNA by means of the immunoSEQ Assay, a bias-controlled multiplex PCR. The authors processed their data as follows. The number of nucleated cells in each sample was estimated from the amplification of reference gene primers within the assay. To quantify the absolute abundance of each unique TCRbeta CDR3 rearrangement, sequence reads were collapsed and filtered. For each sample, productive Simpson clonality was calculated by taking the square root of Simpson's diversity index across productive rearrangements. This is the immuneACCESS table as TCRdb keeps it, with only in-frame sequences that have V and J called. A part of the clones is gone; compared with another copy, unresolved V genes explain less than half, and the rest is unexplained. V, J and clone size are taken as reported in that table, and D and trimming were inferred from the DNA itself. The sample contains under 200,000 clones, over 75% of them found a single time. The ten largest make up around 9.8% of the sample.

Trimming at the junction amounts to 5 bases on V and 6 bases on J, and the germline ends lie 14 bases apart. Taken from cysteine to phenylalanine, the CDR3 has 14 residues. Here the CDR3 DNA is all that survives: 42 bases in frame from base 1. The germline V gene provides CDR1 SGHRS and CDR2 YFSETQ. As to this clone: This clone's antigen is unknown. Per-base quality was not reported, and no clone a single base away is much larger than it.

Sequenced input: peripheral blood. This receptor was identified in an elderly woman with acute or convalescent COVID-19. The rearrangement joined TRBV5-1 to TRBJ1-4; no D gene is confidently identified. The CDR3 loop reads CASRQDWTYEKLFF. The DNA sequence follows: TGCGCCAGCAGGCAGGACTGGACGTATGAAAAACTGTTTTTT.